This TCR beta chain was retrieved from a study of cytomegalovirus exposure and HLA in healthy donors. Worth noting for this clone: The antigen remains undetermined.

TCRdb's table, derived via immunoSEQ multiplex PCR, lists solely in-frame clones and lacks some. The profile shows 68,000 or so clones, approximately 91% of them singletons. The CDR3 spans 17 residues. V was cut by 3 bases and J by 3 bases, with 17 bases left in between. The germline V gene encodes CDR1 SNHLY and CDR2 FYNNEI. Study results and caveats: Among the CMV-associated chains, a few were confirmed in vitro as specific for CMV antigens.

The rearrangement uses TRBV2 and TRBJ2-2, with D tentatively TRBD2 (5 bases). This receptor was taken from a man younger than 35 in good health and CMV-seronegative. Sequences were obtained from PBMCs. CDR3 nucleotides: TGTGCCAGCAGTGAGGGGTTTGCGGGTTGGTACACCGGGGAGCTGTTTTTT. Protein sequence: CASSEGFAGWYTGELFF.